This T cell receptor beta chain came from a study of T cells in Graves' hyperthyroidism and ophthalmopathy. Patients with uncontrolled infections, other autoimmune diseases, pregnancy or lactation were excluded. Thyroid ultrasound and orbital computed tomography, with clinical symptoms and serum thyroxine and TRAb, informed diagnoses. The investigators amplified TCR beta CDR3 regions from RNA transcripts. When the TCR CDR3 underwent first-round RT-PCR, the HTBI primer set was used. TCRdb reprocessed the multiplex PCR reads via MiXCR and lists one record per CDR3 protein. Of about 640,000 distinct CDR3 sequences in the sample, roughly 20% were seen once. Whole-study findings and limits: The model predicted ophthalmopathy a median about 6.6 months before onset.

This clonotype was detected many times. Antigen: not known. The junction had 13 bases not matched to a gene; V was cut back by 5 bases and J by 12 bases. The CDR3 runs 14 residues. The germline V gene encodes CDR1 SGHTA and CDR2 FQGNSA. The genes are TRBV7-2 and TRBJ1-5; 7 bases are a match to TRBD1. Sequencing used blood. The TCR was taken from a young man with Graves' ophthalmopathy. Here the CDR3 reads CASSQTPTGDLQHF. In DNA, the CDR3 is TGTGCCAGCAGCCAAACCCCCACAGGGGACCTCCAGCATTTT.